The source of this T cell receptor (beta chain) is a study of spatial heterogeneity in lung cancer. In the study overall: Each unique TCR and UMI combination was seen more than ten times on average in raw reads.

Time point specified: sample taken at primary tumor resection. Extraction of whole RNA from tumor, nontumor lung or frozen PBMC preceded unsorted sequencing. Via MiXCR, TCRdb re-called the 5' RACE reads, giving one row per CDR3 protein. The profile shows 7,500 to 10,000 distinct CDR3 sequences, roughly an eighth of them singletons. At least ten counts were recorded for this clonotype. What it binds is unknown. A library made for alpha chains picked up this beta chain off target, so its size means little. Study findings and constraints: The counts of expanded TCRs, ubiquitous and regional, tracked ubiquitous and regional nonsynonymous mutations, respectively. Estimation of coverage gave values of approximately 7.2% for alpha and 13% for beta chains in tumor T cells. Tumors with more nonsynonymous mutations had more expanded intratumoral alpha and beta TCRs.

Germline CDR1 PRHDT, CDR2 FYEKMQ (reference sequence). The ends lost 5 bases at V and 5 bases at J; junction bases unmatched: 8. The CDR3 has 16 amino acids. The origin of this receptor is a male donor with early-stage non-small cell lung cancer. This chain links TRBV13 with TRBJ2-2, with 10 bases aligning to TRBD1. Material: lung tumor tissue, obtained at surgery. The DNA for the CDR3 is TGTGCCAGCAGCCCCTCCGGGACAGGGGATACCGGGGAGCTGTTTTTT. It translates to CASSPSGTGDTGELFF.